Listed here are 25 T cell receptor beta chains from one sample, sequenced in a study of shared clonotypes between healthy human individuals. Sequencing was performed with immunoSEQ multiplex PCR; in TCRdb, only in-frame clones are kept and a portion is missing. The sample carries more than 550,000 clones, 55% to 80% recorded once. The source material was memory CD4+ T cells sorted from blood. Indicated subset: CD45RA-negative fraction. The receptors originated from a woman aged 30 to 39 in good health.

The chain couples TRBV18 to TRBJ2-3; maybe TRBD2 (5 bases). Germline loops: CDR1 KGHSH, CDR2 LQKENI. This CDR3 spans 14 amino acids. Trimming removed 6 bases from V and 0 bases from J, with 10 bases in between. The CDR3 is CASSHSVSTDTQYF. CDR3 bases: TGTGCCAGCTCTCATAGCGTTAGCACAGATACGCAGTATTTT.

In DNA, the CDR3 is TGCGCCAGCAGCTTGCGACCGCTTACTAGCGGGATTTACAATGAGCAGTTCTTC. Protein sequence: CASSLRPLTSGIYNEQFF. This rearrangement joins TRBV5-1 to TRBJ2-1; 10 bases fit TRBD2. The CDR3 is 18 amino acids. Looked up from germline, CDR1 is SGHRS and CDR2 is YFSETQ. The ends lost 1 base at V and 4 bases at J; junction bases unmatched: 11.

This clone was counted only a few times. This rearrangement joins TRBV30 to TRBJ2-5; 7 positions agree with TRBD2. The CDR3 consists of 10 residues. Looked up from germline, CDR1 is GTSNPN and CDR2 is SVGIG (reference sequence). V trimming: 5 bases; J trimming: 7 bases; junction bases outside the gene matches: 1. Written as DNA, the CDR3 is TGTGCCTGGGGGGAGGGGACCCAGTACTTC. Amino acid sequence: CAWGEGTQYF.

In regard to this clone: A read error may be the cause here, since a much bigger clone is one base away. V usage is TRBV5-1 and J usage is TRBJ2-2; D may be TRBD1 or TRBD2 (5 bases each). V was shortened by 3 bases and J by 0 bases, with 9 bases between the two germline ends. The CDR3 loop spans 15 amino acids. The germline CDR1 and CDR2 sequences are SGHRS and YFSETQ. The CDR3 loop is CASSSGTANTGELFF. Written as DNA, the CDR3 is TGCGCCAGCAGCTCCGGGACGGCGAACACCGGGGAGCTGTTTTTT.

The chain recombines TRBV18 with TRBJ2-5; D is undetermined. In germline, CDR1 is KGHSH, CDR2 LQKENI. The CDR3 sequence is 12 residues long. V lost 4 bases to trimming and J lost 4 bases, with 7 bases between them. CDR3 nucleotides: TGTGCCAGCTCACTTAGGCTAGAGACCCAGTACTTC. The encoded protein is CASSLRLETQYF.

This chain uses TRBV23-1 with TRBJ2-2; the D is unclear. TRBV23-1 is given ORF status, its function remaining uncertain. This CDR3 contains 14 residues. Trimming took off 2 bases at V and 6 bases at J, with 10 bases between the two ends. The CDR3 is CASSQHRLPGELFF. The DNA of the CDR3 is TGCGCCAGCAGTCAACACCGGCTGCCCGGGGAGCTGTTTTTT.

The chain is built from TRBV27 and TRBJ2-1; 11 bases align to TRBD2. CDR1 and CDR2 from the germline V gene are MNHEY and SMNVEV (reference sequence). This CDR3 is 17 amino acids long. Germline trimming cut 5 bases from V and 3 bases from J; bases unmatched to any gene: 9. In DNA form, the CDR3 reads TGTGCCAGCAGTAGACTTAGCGGGAGGGCCGTCTACAATGAGCAGTTCTTC. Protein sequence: CASSRLSGRAVYNEQFF.

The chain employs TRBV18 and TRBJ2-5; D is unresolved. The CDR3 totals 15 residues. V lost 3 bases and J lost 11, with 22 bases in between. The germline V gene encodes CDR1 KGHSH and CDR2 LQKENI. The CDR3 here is CASSPGGSVRLRQYF. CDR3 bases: TGTGCCAGCTCACCGGGCGGTTCGGTAAGACTCCGACAGTACTTC. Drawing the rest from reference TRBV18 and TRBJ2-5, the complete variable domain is NAGVMQNPRHLVRRRGQEARLRCSPMKGHSHVYWYRQLPEEGLKFMVYLQKENIIDESGMPKERFSAEFPKEGPSILRIQQVVRGDSAAYFCASSPGGSVRLRQYFGPGTRLLVL.

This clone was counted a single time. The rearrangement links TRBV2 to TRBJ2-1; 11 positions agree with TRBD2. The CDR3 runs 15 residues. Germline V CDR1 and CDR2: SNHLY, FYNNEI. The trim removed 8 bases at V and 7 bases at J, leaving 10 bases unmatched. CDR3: CASGRLWTSGNEQFF. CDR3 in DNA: TGTGCCAGCGGTCGACTCTGGACTAGCGGGAATGAGCAGTTCTTC.

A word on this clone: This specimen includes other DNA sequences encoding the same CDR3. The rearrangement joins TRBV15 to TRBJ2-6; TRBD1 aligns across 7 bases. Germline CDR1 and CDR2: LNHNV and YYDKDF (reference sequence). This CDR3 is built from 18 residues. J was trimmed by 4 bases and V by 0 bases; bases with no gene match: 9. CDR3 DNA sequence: TGTGCCACCAGCAGAGATTTGGCAGGGGGTGCCGGGGCCAACGTCCTGACTTTC. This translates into CATSRDLAGGAGANVLTF.

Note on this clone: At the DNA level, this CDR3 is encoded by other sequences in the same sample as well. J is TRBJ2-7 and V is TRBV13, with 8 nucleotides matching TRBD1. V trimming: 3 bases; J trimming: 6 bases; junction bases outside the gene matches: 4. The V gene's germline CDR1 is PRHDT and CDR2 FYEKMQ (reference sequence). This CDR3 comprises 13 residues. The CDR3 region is CASSLDRAGEQYF. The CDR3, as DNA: TGTGCCAGCAGCTTGGACAGGGCCGGCGAGCAGTACTTC.

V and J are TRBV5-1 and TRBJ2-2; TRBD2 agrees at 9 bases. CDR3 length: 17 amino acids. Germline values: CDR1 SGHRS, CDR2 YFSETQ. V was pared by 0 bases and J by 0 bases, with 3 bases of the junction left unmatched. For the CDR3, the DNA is TGCGCCAGCAGCTTGGGAGCTAGCGGGACGAACACCGGGGAGCTGTTTTTT. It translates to CASSLGASGTNTGELFF. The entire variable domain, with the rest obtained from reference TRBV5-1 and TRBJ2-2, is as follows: KAGVTQTPRYLIKTRGQQVTLSCSPISGHRSVSWYQQTPGQGLQFLFEYFSETQRNKGNFPGRFSGRQFSNSRSEMNVSTLELGDSALYLCASSLGASGTNTGELFFGEGSRLTVL.

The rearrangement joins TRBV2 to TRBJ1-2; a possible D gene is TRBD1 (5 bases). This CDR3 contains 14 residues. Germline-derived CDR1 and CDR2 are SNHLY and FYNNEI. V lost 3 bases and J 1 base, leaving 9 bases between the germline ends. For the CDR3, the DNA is TGTGCCAGCAGTGAGGGGCCGATTAACTATGGCTACACCTTC. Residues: CASSEGPINYGYTF.

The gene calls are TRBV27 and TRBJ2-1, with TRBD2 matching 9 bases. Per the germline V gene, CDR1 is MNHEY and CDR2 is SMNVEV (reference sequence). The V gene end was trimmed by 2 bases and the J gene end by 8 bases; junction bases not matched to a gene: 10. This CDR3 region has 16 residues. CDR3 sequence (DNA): TGTGCCAGCAGTTTACGATTAGCGGGAGATTTCGATGAGCAGTTCTTC. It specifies CASSLRLAGDFDEQFF.

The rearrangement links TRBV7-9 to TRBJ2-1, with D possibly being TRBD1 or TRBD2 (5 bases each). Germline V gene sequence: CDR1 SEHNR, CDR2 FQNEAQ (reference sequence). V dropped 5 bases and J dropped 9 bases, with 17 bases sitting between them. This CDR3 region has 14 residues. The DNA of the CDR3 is TGTGCCAGCAGCGTCAAGTCGGGGCGCGGTGAGCAGTTCTTC. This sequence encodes CASSVKSGRGEQFF.

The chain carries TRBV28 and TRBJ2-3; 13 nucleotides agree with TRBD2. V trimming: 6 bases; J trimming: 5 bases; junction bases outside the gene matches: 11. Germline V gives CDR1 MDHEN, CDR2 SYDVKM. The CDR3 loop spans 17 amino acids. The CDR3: CASRTSGRAGVLDTQYF. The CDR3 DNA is TGTGCCAGCAGAACTAGCGGGAGGGCCGGAGTTTTAGATACGCAGTATTTT.

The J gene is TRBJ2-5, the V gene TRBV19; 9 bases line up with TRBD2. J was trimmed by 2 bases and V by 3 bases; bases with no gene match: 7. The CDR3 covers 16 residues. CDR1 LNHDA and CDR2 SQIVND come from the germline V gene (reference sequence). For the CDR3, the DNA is TGTGCCAGTAGTATGGGCTTAGCGGGAGAGCAAGAGACCCAGTACTTC. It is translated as CASSMGLAGEQETQYF.

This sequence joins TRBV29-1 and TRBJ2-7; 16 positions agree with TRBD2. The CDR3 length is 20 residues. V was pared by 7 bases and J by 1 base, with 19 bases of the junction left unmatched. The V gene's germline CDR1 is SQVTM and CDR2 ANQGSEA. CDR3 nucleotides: TGCAGCGCCCTCAGAGGGACTAGCGGGAGGGCTGAGCCGTGGTCCTACGAGCAGTACTTC. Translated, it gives CSALRGTSGRAEPWSYEQYF.

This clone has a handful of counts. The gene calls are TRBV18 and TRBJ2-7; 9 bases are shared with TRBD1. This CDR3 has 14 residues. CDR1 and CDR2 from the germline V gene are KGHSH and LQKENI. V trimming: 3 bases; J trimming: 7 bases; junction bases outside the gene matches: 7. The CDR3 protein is CASSPKQGAVEQYF. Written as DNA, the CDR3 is TGTGCCAGCTCACCCAAACAGGGGGCGGTTGAGCAGTACTTC.

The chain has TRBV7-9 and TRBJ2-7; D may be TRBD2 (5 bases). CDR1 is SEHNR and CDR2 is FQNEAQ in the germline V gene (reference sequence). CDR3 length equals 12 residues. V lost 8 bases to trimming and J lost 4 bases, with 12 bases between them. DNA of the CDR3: TGTGCCAGCCAAAGAAGCGGTTACGAGCAGTACTTC. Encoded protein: CASQRSGYEQYF.

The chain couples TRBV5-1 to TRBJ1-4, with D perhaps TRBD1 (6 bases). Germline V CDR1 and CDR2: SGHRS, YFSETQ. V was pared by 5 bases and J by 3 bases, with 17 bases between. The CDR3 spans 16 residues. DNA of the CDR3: TGCGCCAGCAGATCGAGTACAGGGAGAGCTAATGAAAAACTGTTTTTT. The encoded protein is CASRSSTGRANEKLFF.

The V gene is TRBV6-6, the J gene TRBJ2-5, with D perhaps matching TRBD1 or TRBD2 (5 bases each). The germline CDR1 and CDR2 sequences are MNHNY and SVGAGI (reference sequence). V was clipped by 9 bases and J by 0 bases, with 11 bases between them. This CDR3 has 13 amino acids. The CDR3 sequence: CARPGTDQETQYF. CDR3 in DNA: TGTGCCAGACCCGGGACGGACCAAGAGACCCAGTACTTC.

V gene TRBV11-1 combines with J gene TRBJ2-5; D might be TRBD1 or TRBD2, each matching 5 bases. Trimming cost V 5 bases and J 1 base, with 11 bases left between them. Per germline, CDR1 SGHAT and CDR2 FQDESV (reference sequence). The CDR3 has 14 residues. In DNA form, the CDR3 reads TGTGCCAGCAGCCCGGGACGTGGCCAAGAGACCCAGTACTTC. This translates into CASSPGRGQETQYF.

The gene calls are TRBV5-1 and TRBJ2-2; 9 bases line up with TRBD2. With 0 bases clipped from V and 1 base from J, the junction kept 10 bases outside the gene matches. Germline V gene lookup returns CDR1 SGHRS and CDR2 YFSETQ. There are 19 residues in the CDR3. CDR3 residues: CASSLATSGHFRNTGELFF. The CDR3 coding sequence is TGCGCCAGCAGCTTGGCCACTAGCGGGCATTTCAGGAACACCGGGGAGCTGTTTTTT.

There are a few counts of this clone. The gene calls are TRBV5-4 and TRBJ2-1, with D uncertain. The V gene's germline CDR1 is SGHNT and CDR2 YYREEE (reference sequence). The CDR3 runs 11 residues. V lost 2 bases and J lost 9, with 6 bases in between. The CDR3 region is CASSFGVEQFF. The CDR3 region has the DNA TGTGCCAGCAGCTTTGGGGTTGAGCAGTTCTTC. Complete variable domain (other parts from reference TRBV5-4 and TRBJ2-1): ETGVTQSPTHLIKTRGQQVTLRCSSQSGHNTVSWYQQALGQGPQFIFQYYREEENGRGNFPPRFSGLQFPNYSSELNVNALELDDSALYLCASSFGVEQFFGPGTRLTVL.